This T cell receptor (beta chain) was captured by sequencing in a study of STAT5B mutations in CD4+ large granular lymphocyte leukemia. General study results and limits: Less than 30% of private leukemic clonotypes occurred rarely in other patients' non-leukemic repertoires. 8/27 top patient clones versus 2/35 control clones were TRBV06-family.

This CDR3 spans 15 amino acids. V dropped 3 bases and J dropped 2; count of bases not matched to a gene: 5. Germline V CDR1 and CDR2: LNHDA, SQIVND (reference sequence). Buffy coats from healthy blood donors served as controls. This clone was seen once. The antigen is not known. Sequencing was at survey level. Sequencing was performed with immunoSEQ multiplex PCR; in TCRdb, only in-frame clones are kept and a portion is missing. The table has about 3,700 clones, over 75% seen once. The sequence came from a human donor in good health. The sequenced sample consisted of CD4+ T cells from blood buffy coats. The V call is TRBV19, the J call TRBJ1-1, with 8 bases matching TRBD1. The CDR3 here is CASSIRQGLNTEAFF. CDR3 sequence (DNA): TGTGCCAGTAGTATCAGACAGGGGTTAAACACTGAAGCTTTCTTT.